A single sample is the source of the 13 T cell receptor beta chains below, sequenced in a study of regulatory T cells in long-lasting Graves disease. Investigators prepared the TCR beta libraries by applying iRepertoire HTBI primers and Arm-PCR of CDR3 regions. TCRdb called the multiplex PCR reads again in MiXCR, with one record for every CDR3 protein. The sample records more than 300,000 distinct CDR3 sequences, less than 20% being singletons. Time point: persistent/refractory GD, antithyroid drugs over 5 years with positive TRAb. PBMC RNA was the source of the TCR library. This specimen was peripheral blood mononuclear cells (PBMCs), taken when the disease was refractory, from a patient treated with antithyroid drugs. Receptors were obtained from a female donor with Graves disease.

This clonotype was counted between two and nine times. The chain combines TRBV19 with TRBJ1-5, with TRBD1 matching over 9 bases. V lost 5 bases, J lost 4 bases, and 6 bases stayed unmatched. The CDR3 runs 15 residues. Germline assignment: CDR1 LNHDA and CDR2 SQIVND (reference sequence). CDR3 amino acids: CASSGDRAQNQPQHF. CDR3 sequence (DNA): TGTGCCAGTAGTGGGGACAGGGCCCAGAATCAGCCCCAGCATTTT.

This clonotype was counted at least ten times. The chain couples TRBV18 to TRBJ1-2; D remains ambiguous. Germline lookup yields CDR1 KGHSH and CDR2 LQKENI. The CDR3 covers 13 residues. Trimming took 0 bases from V and 7 from J, leaving 9 bases between them. The CDR3 reads CASSPPGFGGYTF. As DNA, the CDR3 is TGTGCCAGCTCACCACCGGGGTTCGGTGGCTACACCTTC. Supplemented by reference TRBV18 and TRBJ1-2, the full variable domain reads NAGVMQNPRHLVRRRGQEARLRCSPMKGHSHVYWYRQLPEEGLKFMVYLQKENIIDESGMPKERFSAEFPKEGPSILRIQQVVRGDSAAYFCASSPPGFGGYTFGSGTRLTVV.

This clonotype has just a few counts. The chain is built from TRBV3-1 and TRBJ2-4; D is perhaps TRBD1 (6 bases). This CDR3 comprises 15 residues. V lost 0 bases and J 0 bases, leaving 6 bases between the germline ends. Germline-derived CDR1 and CDR2 are LGHDT and YNNKEL (reference sequence). The CDR3 sequence: CASSQEGGAKNIQYF. CDR3 coding DNA: TGTGCCAGCAGCCAAGAAGGGGGAGCCAAAAACATTCAGTACTTC. The complete variable domain, with remaining parts taken from reference TRBV3-1 and TRBJ2-4, reads DTAVSQTPKYLVTQMGNDKSIKCEQNLGHDTMYWYKQDSKKFLKIMFSYNNKELIINETVPNRFSPKSPDKAHLNLHINSLELGDSAVYFCASSQEGGAKNIQYFGAGTRLSVL.

This sequence joins TRBV14 and TRBJ2-7; possible D gene TRBD1, 6 bases. In germline, CDR1 is SGHDN, CDR2 FVKESK. This CDR3 contains 15 residues. The V end was cut by 5 bases, the J end by 2 bases, with 16 bases between. CDR3 sequence: CASSFRDKAPYEQYF. The CDR3 DNA follows: TGTGCCAGCAGCTTCCGGGACAAGGCACCCTACGAGCAGTACTTC.

This clonotype has ten or more counts. The chain couples TRBV28 to TRBJ1-2; D uncertain. This CDR3 has 10 amino acids. Germline assignment: CDR1 MDHEN and CDR2 SYDVKM. V was pared by 11 bases and J by 1 base, with 5 bases between. CDR3 nucleotides: TGTGCCTCCTATAACTATGGCTACACCTTC. Its protein product is CASYNYGYTF.

This clonotype was recorded a few times. The chain is built from TRBV7-2 and TRBJ2-7, with D possibly being TRBD2 (6 bases). From germline, CDR1 is SGHTA and CDR2 FQGNSA. V lost 4 bases and J lost 6, with 16 bases in between. The CDR3 contains 14 residues. The CDR3, as DNA: TGTGCCAGCAGCTCCCATCAGGGAGGTCCCGAGCAGTACTTC. It specifies CASSSHQGGPEQYF.

This clonotype was observed at least ten times. The chain carries TRBV11-2 and TRBJ1-1; TRBD1 might be the D (5 bases). Germline-derived CDR1 and CDR2 are SGHAT and FQNNGV. The CDR3 sequence is 13 residues long. V lost 7 bases, J lost 1 base, and 10 bases lay in between. The CDR3 region has the DNA TGTGCCAGCAACCTGGGGGGGAACACTGAAGCTTTCTTT. This translates into CASNLGGNTEAFF.

In its sample, this clonotype was seen many times. The V gene is TRBV11-2, the J gene TRBJ2-7; either TRBD1 or TRBD2 may fit D (5 bases each). The CDR3 covers 15 residues. Trimming left V 5 bases short and J 4 bases short, with 18 bases between. The germline gives CDR1 SGHAT, CDR2 FQNNGV. CDR3 in amino acids: CASSLLLTGRYEQYF. DNA of the CDR3: TGTGCCAGCAGCCTACTCCTAACGGGACGGTACGAGCAGTACTTC.

This chain links TRBV20-1 with TRBJ1-2; weak D call: TRBD1 (5 bases). The germline V gene encodes CDR1 DFQATT and CDR2 SNEGSKA (reference sequence). V dropped 0 bases and J dropped 4 bases, with 12 bases sitting between them. The CDR3 consists of 14 residues. The CDR3 DNA sequence: TGCAGTGCTAGAGATCCGGCGGGGACCTATGGCTACACCTTC. Protein sequence: CSARDPAGTYGYTF.

Here the CDR3 reads CASSQLGNTIYF. The CDR3 DNA follows: TGTGCCAGCAGCCAACTCGGAAACACCATATATTTT. This chain uses TRBV3-1 with TRBJ1-3; D ambiguous. V was cut by 2 bases and J by 4 bases, with 3 bases left in between. The CDR3 extends over 12 amino acids. Germline CDR1 reads LGHDT; CDR2 reads YNNKEL (reference sequence).

The rearrangement uses TRBV7-9 and TRBJ2-5; 10 bases align to TRBD2. The germline V gene encodes CDR1 SEHNR and CDR2 FQNEAQ (reference sequence). V lost 1 base, J lost 9 bases, and 11 bases stayed unmatched. CDR3 length: 16 amino acids. For the CDR3, the DNA is TGTGCCAGCAGCTTAGTAGCGGGGGGAAGCGGAGGGGCCCAGTACTTC. Residues: CASSLVAGGSGGAQYF.

This clonotype was seen at least ten times. The V and J genes are TRBV5-1 and TRBJ2-6; no reliable D call. V lost 0 bases and J 4 bases, leaving 11 bases between the germline ends. The CDR3 is 16 residues long. Per the germline V gene, CDR1 is SGHRS and CDR2 is YFSETQ. CDR3 coding DNA: TGCGCCAGCAGCTTGGCCTCCGGGTCCGGGGCCAACGTCCTGACTTTC. Its translation: CASSLASGSGANVLTF. Combining the CDR3 with reference TRBV5-1 and TRBJ2-6 gives the whole variable domain KAGVTQTPRYLIKTRGQQVTLSCSPISGHRSVSWYQQTPGQGLQFLFEYFSETQRNKGNFPGRFSGRQFSNSRSEMNVSTLELGDSALYLCASSLASGSGANVLTFGAGSRLTVL.

This clonotype was counted ten times or more. This chain links TRBV28 with TRBJ2-7; 9 nucleotides line up with TRBD1. After removal of 2 bases from V and 0 bases from J, the junction contained 8 bases not matched to a gene. Germline lookup yields CDR1 MDHEN and CDR2 SYDVKM. CDR3 length equals 17 residues. The CDR3 spells CASSLTGQGYFSYEQYF. CDR3 coding DNA: TGTGCCAGCAGTTTAACGGGACAGGGCTATTTCTCCTACGAGCAGTACTTC.